This record concerns one T cell receptor beta chain sequence. The CDR3 runs to 19 residues. Losses at the gene ends were 0 bases for V and 1 base for J; bases not matched to a gene: 8. The sample originates from a study of glioma-infiltrating T cells after dendritic cell vaccination. Assay used: immunoSEQ multiplex PCR; TCRdb lists only in-frame clones, some missing. The sample carries about 50,000 clones, about 88% recorded once. Described time point: after dendritic cell vaccination, including at tumor progression/relapse. The material sequenced was blood, taken after dendritic cell vaccination. The receptor was isolated from a human donor with glioblastoma. V and J are TRBV5-3 and TRBJ2-3; 13 bases are a match to TRBD2. TRBV5-3 is designated an ORF whose function remains uncertain. CDR3 protein: CARSLGRGTSGTRTDTQYF. The CDR3 DNA follows: TGTGCCAGAAGCTTGGGACGAGGGACTAGCGGGACGCGCACAGATACGCAGTATTTT.